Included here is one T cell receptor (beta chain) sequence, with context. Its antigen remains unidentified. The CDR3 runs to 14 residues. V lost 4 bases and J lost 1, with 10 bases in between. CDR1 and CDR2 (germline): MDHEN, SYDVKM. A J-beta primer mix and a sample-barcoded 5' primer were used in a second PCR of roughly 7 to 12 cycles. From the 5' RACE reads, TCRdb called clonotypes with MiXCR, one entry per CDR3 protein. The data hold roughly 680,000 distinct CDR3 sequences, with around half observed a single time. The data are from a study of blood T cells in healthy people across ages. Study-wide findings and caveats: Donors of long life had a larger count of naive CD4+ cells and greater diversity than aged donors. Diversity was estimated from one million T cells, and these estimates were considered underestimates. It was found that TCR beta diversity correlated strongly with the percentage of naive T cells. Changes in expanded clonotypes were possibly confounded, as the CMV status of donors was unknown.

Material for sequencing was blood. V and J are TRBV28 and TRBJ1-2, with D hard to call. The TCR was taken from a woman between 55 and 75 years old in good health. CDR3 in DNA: TGTGCCAGCAGTTATAGCGCGGGTAACTATGGCTACACCTTC. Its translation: CASSYSAGNYGYTF.